This TCR beta chain was found in a study of blood T cell repertoires in COVID-19. Study background: The United States, Italy and Spain provided the acute and convalescent COVID-19 samples. T cells, B-cell-depleted T cells, or PBMCs supplied cDNA or gDNA.

How the authors handled the data: Amplifying reference gene primers gave estimates of nucleated cell counts. Assay: immunoSEQ multiplex PCR; the TCRdb copy retains only in-frame clones and omits some. V, J and clone size are those of that table, while D and trimming were read from the DNA. The table records around 190,000 clones, about 83% of them present only once. Trimming stripped 4 bases from V and 3 bases from J, with 14 bases between. The CDR3 has 15 residues. Germline lookup yields CDR1 MNHEY and CDR2 SVGAGI. The chain joins TRBV6-5 to TRBJ2-3; D may be TRBD2 (7 bases). Sequencing was done on a sample of peripheral blood. The TCR comes from a human donor in a cohort sampled during active COVID-19. CDR3 sequence reads: CASSLEGGRTDTQYF. The CDR3 coding sequence is TGTGCCAGCAGTTTGGAGGGGGGGCGGACAGATACGCAGTATTTT.